This is a list of T cell receptor beta chains from one sample in a study of T cell responses to AZD1222 COVID-19 vaccine. Data came from immunoSEQ multiplex PCR; TCRdb stores just in-frame clones and leaves some out. The sample holds 100,000 to 150,000 clones; approximately 91% are singletons and the top ten take 5% to 6.5%. Here the sequenced sample was peripheral blood, taken on day 0 of AZD1222 vaccination. The receptors were sampled from an adult in good health. CDR3s include the opening cysteine and the closing phenylalanine or tryptophan. The D gene is left open where the match is weak.

v_call	d_call	j_call	cdr3_aa
TRBV5-6	NA	TRBJ2-7	CASSPGLTYEQYF
TRBV20-1	NA	TRBJ2-3	CSASRTDTQYF
TRBV2	NA	TRBJ1-1	CASSDAGPNTEAFF
TRBV4-2	NA	TRBJ2-1	CASSQERYNEQFF
TRBV6-6	NA	TRBJ1-2	CASSPIGTVDDNYGYTF
TRBV2	NA	TRBJ1-3	CASSGQRVNTIYF
TRBV7-2	NA	TRBJ2-1	CASSLMGGTGNEQFF
TRBV19	TRBD2	TRBJ2-7	CASSMGSSGSYEQYF
TRBV19	NA	TRBJ2-7	CASSIRQGYEQYF
TRBV7-9	TRBD2	TRBJ2-1	CASSFSGGAGEQFF
TRBV2	NA	TRBJ2-7	CASTAGEYYEQYF
TRBV2	NA	TRBJ1-1	CASSGEHTEAFF
TRBV3-1/TRBV3-2	NA	TRBJ2-7	CASSGGGSYEQYF
TRBV29-1	NA	TRBJ1-4	CSVDTNEKLFF
TRBV21-1	NA	TRBJ2-3	CASSNLQSPTGEHGGPTDTQYF
TRBV24-1	NA	TRBJ2-5	CATSEHSGETQYF
TRBV3-1/TRBV3-2	NA	TRBJ2-7	CASSQGPGEVYEQYF
TRBV15	NA	TRBJ1-6	CATSRETAESRGSPLHF
TRBV6-2/TRBV6-3	NA	TRBJ1-5	CASSSTGVHQPQHF
TRBV4-1	TRBD1	TRBJ1-3	CASSQSGTGVEGTIYF
TRBV6-5	TRBD1	TRBJ1-2	CASRGQVEGPYGYTF
TRBV7-9	NA	TRBJ1-1	CASSLAAHGSTEAFF
TRBV7-3	NA	TRBJ2-5	CASSGGLGETQYF
TRBV30	NA	TRBJ1-1	CAWSGGVLTEAFF
TRBV11-2	TRBD1	TRBJ1-1	CASSLVRGRGFTEAFF
TRBV5-1	NA	TRBJ2-3	CASAPGVTEADTQYF
TRBV6-2/TRBV6-3	TRBD2	TRBJ2-5	CASSARDYQETQYF
TRBV9	NA	TRBJ1-5	CASSADGSNQPQHF
TRBV6-6	TRBD1	TRBJ1-2	CASSDRQGARGYTF
TRBV10-3	NA	TRBJ2-2	CAIKGGWDTGELFF
TRBV9	NA	TRBJ1-5	CASSVGTANQPQHF
TRBV4-1	NA	TRBJ2-1	CASTIGLGGNNEQFF
TRBV6-5	NA	TRBJ2-5	CASRNIAEETQYF
TRBV6-5	NA	TRBJ1-1	CASSKTRGDTEAFF
TRBV19	NA	TRBJ2-1	CASSVVGSSYNEQFF
TRBV19	NA	TRBJ1-2	CASSIKGYGYTF
TRBV6-1	TRBD2	TRBJ2-5	CASSEWASGERTQYF
TRBV6-4	NA	TRBJ1-1	CASSESGGITEAFF
TRBV5-1	NA	TRBJ2-5	CASSLAGIEETQYF
TRBV11-3	NA	TRBJ2-3	CASSKGGVASTDTQYF
TRBV6-5	NA	TRBJ1-4	CASSQQTLRAEKLFF
TRBV18	NA	TRBJ1-1	CASSLPTLNTEAFF
TRBV27	NA	TRBJ1-4	CASSQRTAYNEKLFF
TRBV12-3/TRBV12-4	NA	TRBJ1-1	CASSFYVSGAFF